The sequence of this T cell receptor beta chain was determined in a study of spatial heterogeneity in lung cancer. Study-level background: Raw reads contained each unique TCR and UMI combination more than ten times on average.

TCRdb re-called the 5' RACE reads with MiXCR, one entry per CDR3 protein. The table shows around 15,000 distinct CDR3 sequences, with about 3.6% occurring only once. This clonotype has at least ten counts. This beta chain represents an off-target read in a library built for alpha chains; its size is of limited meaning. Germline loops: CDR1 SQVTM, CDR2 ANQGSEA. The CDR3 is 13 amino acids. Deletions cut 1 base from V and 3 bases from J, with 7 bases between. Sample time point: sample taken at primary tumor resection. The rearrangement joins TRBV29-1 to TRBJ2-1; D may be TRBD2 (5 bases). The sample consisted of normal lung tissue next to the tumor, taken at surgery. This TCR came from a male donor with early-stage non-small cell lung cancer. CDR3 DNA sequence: TGCAGCGTTGAAGGCCGGGACTACAATGAGCAGTTCTTC. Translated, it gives CSVEGRDYNEQFF.